The T cell receptor (beta chain) under discussion was sequenced for a study of blood T cell repertoires in COVID-19. As for the study in general: There were acute and convalescent COVID-19 samples, and they came from the United States, Italy and Spain. The cDNA or gDNA used as material had been derived from T cells, B-cell-depleted T cells, or PBMCs.

The CDR3 contains 13 residues. Trimming took 7 bases from V and 8 from J; bases not matched to a gene: 5. Germline CDR1 LNHDA, CDR2 SQIVND (reference sequence). In the source study's methods: Nucleated cell counts were estimated from reference gene primer amplification. The protocol was immunoSEQ multiplex PCR, while the TCRdb copy is restricted to in-frame clones and leaves out a portion. The V and J calls and clone size come from that table; D and trimming were worked out from the DNA. Of roughly 300,000 clones listed, 88% are singletons. The sequence came from a man aged 18 to 35 with active or convalescent COVID-19. Specimen: peripheral blood. The chain couples TRBV19 to TRBJ1-1, with TRBD1 identical over 12 bases. CDR3 in DNA: TGTGCCAGTAAACCGGGACAGGGGGCCGAAGCTTTCTTT. It codes for CASKPGQGAEAFF.